Listed below are T cell receptor beta chains from one sample, sequenced in a study of T-cell memory formation after mild COVID-19. MiXCR, run by TCRdb on the 5' RACE reads, gives a single entry per CDR3 protein. The table records about 560,000 distinct CDR3 sequences, around 17% of them present only once. Source material: PBMCs or a T cell subset sorted from them (not recorded which). Source of these receptors: an adult woman who had mild COVID-19 (a few samples of this study predate the infection). Cell type and time point are not known. Each CDR3 is given with its conserved first and last residue. D genes are given only for firm matches. Only some rows state a clone size, as once, few, many or a class for expanded clones.

V: TRBV7-9; J: TRBJ2-1; size: few; D: .; DNA: TGTGCCAGCAGCTTGACTTTAGCAAATGAGCAGTTCTTC; CDR3: CASSLTLANEQFF
V: TRBV24-1; J: TRBJ2-7; size: few; D: TRBD1; DNA: TGTGCCACCAGTGATTTCGACAGGGGATTAAGCTCCTACGAGCAGTACTTC; CDR3: CATSDFDRGLSSYEQYF
V: TRBV12-3/TRBV12-4; J: TRBJ2-7; size: .; D: .; DNA: TGTGCCAGCAGTCTCTCTTGGGACGCCTCATACGAGCAGTACTTC; CDR3: CASSLSWDASYEQYF
V: TRBV20-1; J: TRBJ2-3; size: few; D: TRBD2; DNA: TGCAGTGCTAGAAGCACCGGGACTAGCGGCACAGATACGCAGTATTTT; CDR3: CSARSTGTSGTDTQYF
V: TRBV21-1; J: TRBJ2-3; size: .; D: .; DNA: TGTGCCAGCAGCTTATTTGCGGGACAGGGGGGCGGAGATACGCAGTATTTT; CDR3: CASSLFAGQGGGDTQYF
V: TRBV4-2; J: TRBJ2-3; size: many; D: .; DNA: TGTGCCAGCAGCCAAGATAGGGCAAGGGGGGCAGATACGCAGTATTTT; CDR3: CASSQDRARGADTQYF
V: TRBV7-3; J: TRBJ2-6; size: .; D: TRBD2; DNA: TGTGCCAGCAGCTTAATCGCGGGGGGCGGTGGGGCCAACGTCCTGACTTTC; CDR3: CASSLIAGGGGANVLTF
V: TRBV20-1; J: TRBJ2-2; size: few; D: .; DNA: TGCAGTGCTAGAGATCAAGGCAGAGTCACCGGGGAGCTGTTTTTT; CDR3: CSARDQGRVTGELFF
V: TRBV21-1; J: TRBJ2-7; size: .; D: .; DNA: TGTGCCAGCAGCGCCCATCTCCCTCGGATTACCTACGAGCAGTACTTC; CDR3: CASSAHLPRITYEQYF
V: TRBV29-1; J: TRBJ2-5; size: few; D: TRBD1; DNA: TGCAGCGTTGGTTTTACGGGGACAGGGGTGGAGACCCAGTACTTC; CDR3: CSVGFTGTGVETQYF
V: TRBV6-2/TRBV6-3; J: TRBJ2-5; size: .; D: TRBD2; DNA: TGTGCCAGCAGTCTAGCTAGCGGGAGTTTGAAGACCCAGTACTTC; CDR3: CASSLASGSLKTQYF
V: TRBV7-2; J: TRBJ2-1; size: .; D: TRBD2; DNA: TGTGCCAGCAGCTTAGAGGGTCTAGCGGGAAATGAGCAGTTCTTC; CDR3: CASSLEGLAGNEQFF
V: TRBV3-1; J: TRBJ2-7; size: .; D: .; DNA: TGTGCCAGCAGCCCATCAGGGTTCGAGCAGTACTTC; CDR3: CASSPSGFEQYF
V: TRBV7-9; J: TRBJ1-1; size: .; D: .; DNA: TGTGCCAGCAGCCGAGGGGTTTACACTGAAGCTTTCTTT; CDR3: CASSRGVYTEAFF
V: TRBV9; J: TRBJ2-2; size: few; D: .; DNA: TGTGCCAGCAGCGTAGGGACGGGATCGAACACCGGGGAGCTGTTTTTT; CDR3: CASSVGTGSNTGELFF
V: TRBV27; J: TRBJ2-3; size: .; D: TRBD2; DNA: TGTGCCAGCAGTTTACCGGCGGGGGGAACAGATACGCAGTATTTT; CDR3: CASSLPAGGTDTQYF
V: TRBV5-1; J: TRBJ2-3; size: few; D: TRBD1; DNA: TGCGCCAGCAGCTTGGCGGGGACAGGGGGTTTCACAGATACGCAGTATTTT; CDR3: CASSLAGTGGFTDTQYF
V: TRBV6-5; J: TRBJ1-5; size: few; D: .; DNA: TGTGCCAGCAGTTACGGTTCGGGGGATCAGCCCCAGCATTTT; CDR3: CASSYGSGDQPQHF
V: TRBV11-2; J: TRBJ2-3; size: few; D: .; DNA: TGTGCCAGCAGCTTACCGACCCATGATACGCAGTATTTT; CDR3: CASSLPTHDTQYF
V: TRBV20-1; J: TRBJ2-7; size: .; D: TRBD1; DNA: TGCAGTGCTAGAGTTCCCGGGACAGGGTTCTACGAGCAGTACTTC; CDR3: CSARVPGTGFYEQYF
V: TRBV9; J: TRBJ2-7; size: few; D: TRBD1; DNA: TGTGCCAGCAGCGTAGCCCCCGGGACAGGGACGGAGGAGCAGTACTTC; CDR3: CASSVAPGTGTEEQYF
V: TRBV7-2; J: TRBJ2-7; size: few; D: .; DNA: TGTGCCAGCAGCCACCCCAACAGGGTCTACGAGCAGTACTTC; CDR3: CASSHPNRVYEQYF
V: TRBV30; J: TRBJ1-5; size: many; D: .; DNA: TGTGCCTGGAGGAACAGCCAGGGCAATCAGCCCCAGCATTTT; CDR3: CAWRNSQGNQPQHF
V: TRBV15; J: TRBJ1-5; size: .; D: .; DNA: TGTGCCACCAGCAGGGAACTGAATCAGCCCCAGCATTTT; CDR3: CATSRELNQPQHF
V: TRBV7-2; J: TRBJ2-4; size: few; D: .; DNA: TGTGCCAGCAGCTTAGCGCGGGACATCCAAAACATTCAGTACTTC; CDR3: CASSLARDIQNIQYF
V: TRBV6-2/TRBV6-3; J: TRBJ2-1; size: .; D: .; DNA: TGTGCCAGCAGTTACTCGAATGGTGACACGAGCTCCTACAATGAGCAGTTCTTC; CDR3: CASSYSNGDTSSYNEQFF
V: TRBV7-9; J: TRBJ1-2; size: .; D: .; DNA: TGTGCCAGCAGCTCGGACAGAAACCTTAACTATGGCTACACCTTC; CDR3: CASSSDRNLNYGYTF
V: TRBV7-9; J: TRBJ1-2; size: .; D: .; DNA: TGTGCCAGCAGCTTGGGGAATGGCTATGGCTACACCTTC; CDR3: CASSLGNGYGYTF
V: TRBV5-6; J: TRBJ2-3; size: few; D: .; DNA: TGTGCCAGCAGCTTGTCATTTGGGAGCACAGATACGCAGTATTTT; CDR3: CASSLSFGSTDTQYF
V: TRBV7-6; J: TRBJ2-1; size: few; D: .; DNA: TGTGCCAGCAGCACTCAAGAAAGCTCCTACAATGAGCAGTTCTTC; CDR3: CASSTQESSYNEQFF
V: TRBV3-1; J: TRBJ1-1; size: few; D: .; DNA: TGTGCCAGCAGCCAAGATTACGGGGTACTAGCTTTCTTT; CDR3: CASSQDYGVLAFF
V: TRBV18; J: TRBJ2-1; size: .; D: .; DNA: TGTGCCAGCTTCTCGTCCACCGCGGGTGAGCAGTTCTTC; CDR3: CASFSSTAGEQFF
V: TRBV30; J: TRBJ2-1; size: .; D: .; DNA: TGTGCCTGGAGTGTAAGTTTGAACCCCTACAATGAGCAGTTCTTC; CDR3: CAWSVSLNPYNEQFF
V: TRBV5-1; J: TRBJ1-1; size: .; D: .; DNA: TGCGCCAGCAGCAAGAATCCGGGACAACAGAACACTGAAGCTTTCTTT; CDR3: CASSKNPGQQNTEAFF
V: TRBV30; J: TRBJ1-2; size: .; D: .; DNA: TGTGCCTGGAGTGCAACAGGGTCGGACGGCTACACCTTC; CDR3: CAWSATGSDGYTF
V: TRBV11-3; J: TRBJ2-1; size: many; D: TRBD2; DNA: TGTGCCAGCAGCTTAGCCCTGACTAGCGGGAGGGCCAATGAGCAGTTCTTC; CDR3: CASSLALTSGRANEQFF
V: TRBV12-3/TRBV12-4; J: TRBJ2-2; size: few; D: .; DNA: TGTGCCAGCATTCTTATGCAGGGAAGCACCGGGGAGCTGTTTTTT; CDR3: CASILMQGSTGELFF
V: TRBV6-5; J: TRBJ1-2; size: .; D: .; DNA: TGTGCCAGCAGTTACTTCAGGGGAGTTAACTATGGCTACACCTTC; CDR3: CASSYFRGVNYGYTF
V: TRBV14; J: TRBJ2-1; size: few; D: TRBD2; DNA: TGTGCCAGCAGTCGAGGTAGCGGGGGGGCCTACAATGAGCAGTTCTTC; CDR3: CASSRGSGGAYNEQFF
V: TRBV15; J: TRBJ2-5; size: .; D: TRBD1; DNA: TGTGCCACCAGCAGAGATTTTAGGGGGCTTCGTGAGACCCAGTACTTC; CDR3: CATSRDFRGLRETQYF
V: TRBV7-3; J: TRBJ2-2; size: few; D: .; DNA: TGTGCCAGCAGCTTACCCTATACCGGGGAGCTGTTTTTT; CDR3: CASSLPYTGELFF
V: TRBV19; J: TRBJ1-5; size: .; D: .; DNA: TGTGCCAGTAGTATACCAAATCAGCCCCAGCATTTT; CDR3: CASSIPNQPQHF
V: TRBV7-9; J: TRBJ2-1; size: few; D: .; DNA: TGTGCCAGCAGCTTGGTCGGGACGTACAATGAGCAGTTCTTC; CDR3: CASSLVGTYNEQFF
V: TRBV20-1; J: TRBJ2-1; size: .; D: TRBD1; DNA: TGCAGTGCTAGAGACGGACAGGCGCTCAATGAGCAGTTCTTC; CDR3: CSARDGQALNEQFF
V: TRBV2; J: TRBJ1-1; size: .; D: .; DNA: TGTGCCAGCAGTGCAGTGGGCACTGAAGCTTTCTTT; CDR3: CASSAVGTEAFF
V: TRBV20-1; J: TRBJ1-2; size: few; D: .; DNA: TGCAGCTTTAAATTCTCTCAAGGCCATGGCTACACCTTC; CDR3: CSFKFSQGHGYTF
V: TRBV7-6; J: TRBJ2-5; size: .; D: .; DNA: TGTGCCAGCAGCTTTTCCCCAGGGACAGAGACCCAGTACTTC; CDR3: CASSFSPGTETQYF
V: TRBV6-6; J: TRBJ1-4; size: .; D: .; DNA: TGTGCCAGCAGTTATCAGGGTAGTGAAAAACTGTTTTTT; CDR3: CASSYQGSEKLFF